The clone carrying this T cell receptor beta chain has just a few counts. Authors' data handling: For nucleated cells, counts were estimated from reference gene primer amplification. The table came from immunoSEQ multiplex PCR; TCRdb's copy has only in-frame clones and leaves some out. V and J calls and clone size are as listed in that table; D and trimming were resolved from the DNA. The data show around 45,000 clones, approximately 83% seen once. The source of the sample is a study of blood T cell repertoires in COVID-19. Study at large: From the United States, Italy and Spain came samples of acute and convalescent COVID-19. The cDNA or gDNA used as material had been derived from T cells, B-cell-depleted T cells, or PBMCs.

The CDR3 totals 15 residues. Per germline, CDR1 KGHSH and CDR2 LQKENI. V lost 5 bases, J lost 1 base, and 7 bases stayed unmatched. This clonotype was sampled from an older man in a cohort sampled during active COVID-19. The specimen sequenced was peripheral blood. V usage is TRBV18 and J usage is TRBJ1-1, with 7 bases identical to TRBD1. The DNA for the CDR3 is TGTGCCAGCTCAAGGGACAGTTTGTGGAACACTGAAGCTTTCTTT. This gives the protein CASSRDSLWNTEAFF.